This T cell receptor (beta chain) stems from a study of shared clonotypes between healthy human individuals. About the study: Those who served as donors were a couple of women and a few men between the ages of 18 and 49.

Trimming took 4 bases from V and 10 from J; bases not matched to a gene: 9. Germline V gene sequence: CDR1 SGHRS, CDR2 YFSETQ. There are 14 residues in the CDR3. General study results and limits: Large sequencing depth failed to make sorted-subset sequencing complete, rarefaction showed.

Assay used: immunoSEQ multiplex PCR; TCRdb lists only in-frame clones, some missing. The sample yields approximately 700,000 clones, around 73% seen once. This clone turned up a few times. What it binds is unknown. The specimen sequenced was memory CD4+ T cells sorted from blood. The subset: CD45RA-negative fraction. This rearrangement joins TRBV5-1 to TRBJ1-1, with 11 bases aligning to TRBD1. The receptor was derived from a woman between 25 and 40 years old in good health. CDR3 sequence: CASSSGTGGLRAFF. The CDR3, as DNA: TGCGCCAGCAGCAGCGGGACAGGGGGTCTGCGAGCTTTCTTT.